The 19 T cell receptor beta chains below were found in one sample sequenced in a study of patients and donors after allogeneic stem cell transplantation (dated by TCRdb to 2020 to 2022). The library came from RT-PCR. Sequencing relied on a NextSeq 550. The raw public reads went through TCRdb reprocessing: fastp at Q25, MiXCR clone calling, in-frame beta chains kept. CDR3 protein duplicates are merged, each entry listing the most common genes and DNA. Here the sample has about a million distinct CDR3 sequences; roughly 18% occur a single time. The ten largest clones take up roughly 6.4% of the sample. The sequenced material came from blood, either unsorted or a sorted T cell fraction (not recorded which). The receptors come from a human donor who was either an allogeneic HSCT recipient or a stem cell or donor lymphocyte infusion donor (not recorded which). It is not recorded whose cells these are; they may come from a transplant donor.

This clonotype was seen a handful of times. The rearrangement joins TRBV15 to TRBJ1-5; unclear D gene. The germline V gene encodes CDR1 LNHNV and CDR2 YYDKDF (reference sequence). The CDR3 runs to 14 residues. The V end lost 3 bases, the J end lost 0 bases, and 6 bases lay between the germline ends. CDR3 sequence: CATSSRDSNQPQHF. The CDR3 DNA is TGTGCCACCAGCAGTAGAGATAGCAATCAGCCCCAGCATTTT.

This clonotype has just a few counts. The gene calls are TRBV11-2 and TRBJ2-2; no clear D gene. CDR3 length: 10 residues. V dropped 10 bases and J dropped 3 bases, with 3 bases sitting between them. Germline V gives CDR1 SGHAT, CDR2 FQNNGV. For the CDR3, the DNA is TGTGCCACCCACACCGGGGAGCTGTTTTTT. Amino acid sequence: CATHTGELFF.

The J gene is TRBJ2-7, the V gene TRBV29-1; 7 nucleotides match TRBD1. The germline V gene has CDR1 SQVTM and CDR2 ANQGSEA. V was pared by 2 bases and J by 6 bases, with 7 bases of the junction left unmatched. The CDR3 loop spans 13 amino acids. The CDR3: CSVEQDRPGEQYF. CDR3 DNA: TGCAGCGTTGAACAGGACAGGCCGGGCGAGCAGTACTTC.

V gene TRBV7-3 combines with J gene TRBJ2-1; the match to TRBD2 covers 9 bases. V lost 4 bases, J lost 3 bases, and 4 bases stayed unmatched. Germline CDR1 and CDR2: SGHTA and FQGTGA. CDR3 size: 15 residues. CDR3 sequence: CASSYSRGGYNEQFF. CDR3 DNA sequence: TGTGCCAGCAGCTACTCGCGGGGGGGCTACAATGAGCAGTTCTTC.

This chain links TRBV20-1 with TRBJ2-7; 10 bases are shared with TRBD2. Trimming removed 1 base from V and 3 bases from J; junction bases left unmatched: 3. The CDR3 is made up of 14 amino acids. The V gene's germline CDR1 is DFQATT and CDR2 SNEGSKA (reference sequence). For the CDR3, the DNA is TGCAGTGCTAGAGCGAGGACTAGCGGCTACGAGCAGTACTTC. Its translation is CSARARTSGYEQYF.

This clonotype was seen only a few times. The rearrangement uses TRBV24-1 and TRBJ2-1, with 10 bases lining up with TRBD2. V was pared by 3 bases and J by 7 bases, with 5 bases of the junction left unmatched. Looked up from germline, CDR1 is KGHDR and CDR2 is SFDVKD. The CDR3 loop spans 15 amino acids. The CDR3 loop reads CATSDPPLAGNEQFF. The CDR3 nucleotides are TGTGCCACCAGTGATCCCCCACTAGCGGGGAATGAGCAGTTCTTC.

The chain is built from TRBV11-2 and TRBJ2-1, with TRBD2 as a possible D gene (7 bases). CDR3 length equals 15 residues. Germline CDR1 reads SGHAT; CDR2 reads FQNNGV. V shed 1 base and J shed 9 bases, with 16 bases lying between them. This chain's CDR3 is CASSLGSGGGGEQFF. The DNA of the CDR3 is TGTGCCAGCAGCTTAGGCTCGGGCGGGGGCGGTGAGCAGTTCTTC.

The gene calls are TRBV19 and TRBJ2-5; 9 bases align to TRBD2. This CDR3 has 16 amino acids. Unmatched junction bases numbered 7, after V lost 3 bases and J lost 2 bases. Germline V CDR1 and CDR2: LNHDA, SQIVND (reference sequence). In DNA form, the CDR3 reads TGTGCCAGTAGTATTCTGCCAGCGGGGGGTCAAGAGACCCAGTACTTC. It yields the protein CASSILPAGGQETQYF.

This clonotype has only a few counts. The CDR3 loop reads CSARISRKANNEQFF. The DNA of the CDR3 is TGCAGTGCCAGGATCTCAAGGAAAGCGAACAATGAGCAGTTCTTC. The genes are TRBV20-1 and TRBJ2-1, with unresolved D. The CDR3 spans 15 residues. Germline V lookup: CDR1 DFQATT, CDR2 SNEGSKA (reference sequence). The V and J ends lost 6 bases and 5 bases respectively, with 20 bases between them.

This chain joins TRBV5-1 and TRBJ2-7; 9 nucleotides line up with TRBD1. CDR1 is SGHRS, CDR2 YFSETQ, per germline. The junction had 9 bases not matched to a gene; V was cut back by 5 bases and J by 6 bases. The CDR3 is 14 residues long. This CDR3 is CASRRGQGGIEQYF. The CDR3 bases are TGCGCCAGCAGAAGGGGACAGGGAGGAATCGAGCAGTACTTC.

There are many counts of this clonotype. The rearrangement joins TRBV12-3 or TRBV12-4 to TRBJ2-3; 12 nucleotides line up with TRBD2. The junction had 3 bases not matched to a gene; V was cut back by 2 bases and J by 6 bases. The CDR3 consists of 15 residues. Written as DNA, the CDR3 is TGTGCCAGCAGTTTACTAGCGGGGGGGCCTGATACGCAGTATTTT. It translates to CASSLLAGGPDTQYF.

This clonotype was counted at least ten times. This chain joins TRBV20-1 and TRBJ2-1, with 9 bases lining up with TRBD2. The CDR3 sequence is 13 residues long. Losses at the gene ends were 6 bases for V and 10 bases for J; bases not matched to a gene: 10. Per the germline V gene, CDR1 is DFQATT and CDR2 is SNEGSKA (reference sequence). The CDR3: CSATLAGRPEQFF. In DNA, the CDR3 is TGCAGTGCCACCCTAGCGGGGCGCCCAGAGCAGTTCTTC.

This clonotype was seen a few times. The chain uses TRBV19 and TRBJ2-1; 14 bases fit TRBD2. CDR1 is LNHDA and CDR2 is SQIVND in the germline V gene (reference sequence). J lost 9 bases, V lost 7 bases, and 14 bases had no gene match. The CDR3 has 17 amino acids. The CDR3 here is CASIDGTSGSYQGEQFF. The DNA of the CDR3 is TGTGCCAGTATCGACGGGACTAGCGGGAGTTATCAGGGTGAGCAGTTCTTC.

In this sample, this clonotype turned up a few times. This rearrangement joins TRBV12-3 or TRBV12-4 to TRBJ2-2; 13 positions agree with TRBD2. The CDR3 runs to 15 residues. The V gene end was trimmed by 10 bases and the J gene end by 7 bases; junction bases not matched to a gene: 9. The CDR3 here is CATTLLAGGVGELFF. The CDR3 DNA is TGTGCCACCACGTTACTAGCGGGAGGGGTCGGGGAGCTGTTTTTT.

This chain connects TRBV20-1 to TRBJ2-5, with TRBD1 matching 10 bases. Looked up from germline, CDR1 is DFQATT and CDR2 is SNEGSKA (reference sequence). There are 13 residues in the CDR3. Trimming took 5 bases from V and 9 from J; bases not matched to a gene: 9. CDR3: CSAAGTGAVAQYF. The DNA for the CDR3 is TGCAGTGCTGCCGGGACAGGGGCGGTGGCCCAGTACTTC.

This clonotype was seen a few times. This chain connects TRBV5-1 to TRBJ2-5; TRBD1 matches at 7 bases. With V trimmed by 4 bases and J by 1 base, 7 bases remained unmatched. The CDR3 is 15 residues long. Per germline, CDR1 SGHRS and CDR2 YFSETQ. The CDR3 protein is CASSLLTGAQETQYF. For the CDR3, the DNA is TGCGCCAGCAGCCTCCTCACAGGGGCCCAAGAGACCCAGTACTTC.

This clonotype has only a few counts. The V gene is TRBV20-1, the J gene TRBJ2-7; 7 bases are shared with TRBD2. There are 13 residues in the CDR3. Germline V gene data show CDR1 as DFQATT and CDR2 as SNEGSKA (reference sequence). J lost 9 bases, V lost 6 bases, and 14 bases had no gene match. The DNA for the CDR3 is TGCAGTGCGACGGAGCGGGGTACCCTTGGGCAGTACTTC. It is translated as CSATERGTLGQYF.

V is TRBV27 and J is TRBJ2-7, with 13 bases fitting TRBD2. CDR3 size: 18 residues. Germline CDR1 MNHEY, CDR2 SMNVEV (reference sequence). Trimming took 4 bases from V and 1 from J; bases not matched to a gene: 10. CDR3 coding DNA: TGTGCCAGCAGTTCCCGTGGGACTAGCGGGATTAATTCCTACGAGCAGTACTTC. Amino acid sequence: CASSSRGTSGINSYEQYF.

The chain is built from TRBV3-1 and TRBJ2-2; 8 bases are shared with TRBD2. The CDR3 has 14 residues. Looked up from germline, CDR1 is LGHDT and CDR2 is YNNKEL (reference sequence). Trimming at V came to 1 base and at J to 6 bases, leaving 1 base not matched to a gene. This chain's CDR3 is CASSQALAAGELFF. In nucleotides, the CDR3 is TGTGCCAGCAGCCAAGCACTAGCGGCCGGGGAGCTGTTTTTT.